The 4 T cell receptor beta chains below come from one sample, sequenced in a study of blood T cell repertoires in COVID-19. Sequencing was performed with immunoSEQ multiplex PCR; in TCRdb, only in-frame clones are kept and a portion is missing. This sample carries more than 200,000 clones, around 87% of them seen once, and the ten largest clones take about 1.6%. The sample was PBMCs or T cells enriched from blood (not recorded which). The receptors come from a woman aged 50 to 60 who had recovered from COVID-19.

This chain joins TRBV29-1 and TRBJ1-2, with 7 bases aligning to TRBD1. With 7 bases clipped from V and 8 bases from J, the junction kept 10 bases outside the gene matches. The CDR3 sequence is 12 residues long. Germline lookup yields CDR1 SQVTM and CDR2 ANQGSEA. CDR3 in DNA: TGCAGCGCCCAACCCGGGACAGCCGGCTACACCTTC. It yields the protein CSAQPGTAGYTF. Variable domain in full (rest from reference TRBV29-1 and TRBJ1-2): SAVISQKPSRDICQRGTSLTIQCQVDSQVTMMFWYRQQPGQSLTLIATANQGSEATYESGFVIDKFPISRPNLTFSTLTVSNMSPEDSSIYLCSAQPGTAGYTFGSGTRLTVV.

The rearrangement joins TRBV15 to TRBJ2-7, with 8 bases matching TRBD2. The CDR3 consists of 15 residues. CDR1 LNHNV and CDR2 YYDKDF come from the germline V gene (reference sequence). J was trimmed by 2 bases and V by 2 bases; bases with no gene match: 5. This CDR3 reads CATSRRGTRTYEQYF. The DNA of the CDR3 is TGTGCCACCAGCAGACGCGGGACTAGAACCTACGAGCAGTACTTC.

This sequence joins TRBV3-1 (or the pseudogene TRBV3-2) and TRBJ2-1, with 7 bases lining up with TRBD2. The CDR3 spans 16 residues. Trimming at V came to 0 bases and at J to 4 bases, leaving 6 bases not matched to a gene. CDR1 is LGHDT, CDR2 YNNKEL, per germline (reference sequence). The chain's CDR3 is CASSQETSGNYNEQFF. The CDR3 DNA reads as TGTGCCAGCAGCCAAGAAACCAGCGGGAATTACAATGAGCAGTTCTTC.

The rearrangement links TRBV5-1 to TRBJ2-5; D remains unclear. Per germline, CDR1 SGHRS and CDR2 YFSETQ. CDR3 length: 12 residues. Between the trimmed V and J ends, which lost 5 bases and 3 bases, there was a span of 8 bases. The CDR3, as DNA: TGCGCCAGCAGAGTTGGCAAAGAGACCCAGTACTTC. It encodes CASRVGKETQYF.